Following are 23 T cell receptor beta chains from one sample sequenced in a study of blood T cells in healthy people across ages. Combining a sample-barcoded 5' primer with a J-beta primer mix, a second PCR ran for about 7 to 11 cycles. MiXCR was run by TCRdb on the 5' RACE reads, yielding one entry per CDR3 protein. The sample shows 500,000 to 600,000 distinct CDR3 sequences, roughly 29% of them seen only once. Sequencing was carried out using blood. The receptors originated from a woman in her 70s in good health.

This clonotype was observed a handful of times. The chain combines TRBV29-1 with TRBJ1-2; tentative D call: TRBD1 (5 bases). V lost 4 bases, J lost 4 bases, and 16 bases lay in between. Germline CDR1 and CDR2: SQVTM and ANQGSEA. The CDR3 has 14 residues. DNA for the CDR3: TGCAGCGTTGTAGACACAGGCGGTGTCTATGGCTACACCTTC. Residues: CSVVDTGGVYGYTF.

The rearrangement links TRBV29-1 to TRBJ1-4, with D uncertain. This CDR3 is built from 15 residues. The germline CDR1 and CDR2 sequences are SQVTM and ANQGSEA. V lost 4 bases and J 0 bases, leaving 12 bases between the germline ends. CDR3 DNA: TGCAGCGTTGTGGACGTGGAAGCAACTAATGAAAAACTGTTTTTT. This encodes CSVVDVEATNEKLFF.

This clonotype came up a few times. The chain combines TRBV30 with TRBJ1-2; D possibly corresponds to TRBD1 (5 bases). V gave up 2 bases and J gave up 7 bases, with 8 bases separating them. The germline V gene has CDR1 GTSNPN and CDR2 SVGIG (reference sequence). The length of the CDR3 is 11 residues. The DNA for the CDR3 is TGTGCCTGGAGTCGCGGGGCTGGCTACACCTTC. This encodes CAWSRGAGYTF.

This clonotype occurred a few times. The chain links TRBV5-1 to TRBJ2-6; D possibly corresponds to TRBD1 (7 bases). CDR3 length: 19 amino acids. Germline lookup yields CDR1 SGHRS and CDR2 YFSETQ. V lost 2 bases to trimming and J lost 2 bases, with 20 bases between them. CDR3 sequence: CASSLDRGRGVPGANVLTF. DNA of the CDR3: TGCGCCAGCAGCTTAGATAGAGGCAGGGGGGTTCCTGGGGCCAACGTCCTGACTTTC.

The chain employs TRBV6-1 and TRBJ1-3; D uncertain. Trimming pared 8 bases from V and 0 bases from J, leaving 17 bases between. The CDR3 runs to 16 residues. Germline-derived CDR1 and CDR2 are MNHNS and SASEGT. The CDR3: CASRRGGRLSGNTIYF. The CDR3 region has the DNA TGTGCCAGCCGACGAGGCGGACGGCTCTCTGGAAACACCATATATTTT.

The V gene is TRBV7-9, the J gene TRBJ2-5, with D maybe TRBD2 (7 bases). Deletions cut 5 bases from V and 2 bases from J, with 18 bases between. CDR3 length equals 16 residues. Germline V gene data show CDR1 as SEHNR and CDR2 as FQNEAQ (reference sequence). The DNA for the CDR3 is TGTGCCAGCAGCCCCAAAGGGGGGGCGGGTCAAGAGACCCAGTACTTC. Protein: CASSPKGGAGQETQYF.

The CDR3 here is CASSPPGRRDTQYF. In nucleotides, the CDR3 is TGTGCCAGCAGCCCTCCAGGACGGAGAGATACGCAGTATTTT. The chain is built from TRBV7-2 and TRBJ2-3; D call uncertain. Germline V CDR1 and CDR2: SGHTA, FQGNSA. The CDR3 length is 14 residues. V was shortened by 5 bases and J by 5 bases, with 14 bases between the two germline ends.

V is TRBV7-9 and J is TRBJ2-2, with 7 nucleotides matching TRBD1. V trimming: 10 bases; J trimming: 0 bases; junction bases outside the gene matches: 8. The CDR3 length is 15 residues. In germline, CDR1 is SEHNR, CDR2 FQNEAQ (reference sequence). This chain's CDR3 is CAKPLGTANTGELFF. CDR3 bases: TGTGCCAAACCCCTTGGGACAGCGAACACCGGGGAGCTGTTTTTT.

This clonotype occurred a few times. V gene TRBV18 combines with J gene TRBJ2-5; D might be TRBD2 (5 bases). Judging by the DNA end, TRBJ2-7 fits better; the J call may be wrong. The CDR3 is 13 amino acids. CDR1 is KGHSH and CDR2 is LQKENI in the germline V gene. DNA for the CDR3: TGTGCCACCAGCGGCCCCGTAGGGTACGAGCAGTACTTC. It is translated as CATSGPVGYEQYF.

This clonotype was picked up a small number of times. This CDR3 reads CASSYYAGGGEQYF. In nucleotides, the CDR3 is TGTGCCAGCAGTTACTACGCAGGTGGGGGCGAGCAGTACTTC. J is TRBJ2-5 and V is TRBV6-5; D is tentatively TRBD1 or TRBD2 (5 bases each). The J call may be in error: the DNA end matches TRBJ2-7 better. This CDR3 has 14 residues. The germline gives CDR1 MNHEY, CDR2 SVGAGI.

About this clonotype: One junction end does not reproduce the germline sequence, and a read error may be involved. The V and J genes are TRBV5-1 and TRBJ1-2; 7 nucleotides line up with TRBD1. This CDR3 is built from 14 residues. Per the germline V gene, CDR1 is SGHRS and CDR2 is YFSETQ. In DNA form, the CDR3 reads TGCGCCAGCAGCTCCACAGGGGCGAGCTATGGCCACACCTTC. This gives the protein CASSSTGASYGHTF.

This clonotype was observed a few times. The rearrangement uses TRBV4-1 and TRBJ2-7; D remains ambiguous. This CDR3 is 14 amino acids long. The V gene's germline CDR1 is MGHRA and CDR2 YSYEKL. V lost 0 bases to trimming and J lost 2 bases, with 8 bases between them. The CDR3 sequence is CASSQDYTTYEQYF. CDR3 sequence (DNA): TGCGCCAGCAGCCAAGATTACACTACCTACGAGCAGTACTTC.

The table lists this clonotype with a few counts. The conserved final phenylalanine or tryptophan is absent from the CDR3, which likely points to a read error. The gene calls are TRBV10-3 and TRBJ1-5; a possible D gene is TRBD1 (5 bases). Germline assignment: CDR1 ENHRY and CDR2 SYGVKD. This CDR3 region has 13 residues. Trimming pared 6 bases from V and 3 bases from J, leaving 9 bases between. The CDR3 sequence: CAIRRGLNQPQHV. The CDR3 DNA follows: TGTGCCATCAGGCGGGGCCTCAATCAGCCCCAGCATGTT.

This clonotype appeared a few times. This sequence joins TRBV6-6 and TRBJ1-4, with D unclear. This CDR3 comprises 11 residues. The V and J ends lost 6 bases and 10 bases respectively, with 9 bases between them. Per germline, CDR1 MNHNY and CDR2 SVGAGI (reference sequence). CDR3 region: CASSSRSKLFF. DNA of the CDR3: TGTGCCAGCAGCTCACGTTCAAAACTGTTTTTT.

The chain carries TRBV10-3 and TRBJ2-7; D might be TRBD1 (5 bases). V lost 9 bases, J lost 3 bases, and 15 bases lay in between. Germline assignment: CDR1 ENHRY and CDR2 SYGVKD. The CDR3 length is 13 residues. The CDR3 here is CAISQGLIYEQYF. CDR3 in DNA: TGTGCCATATCCCAGGGTTTGATCTACGAGCAGTACTTC.

The J gene is TRBJ1-1, the V gene TRBV7-9; D ambiguous. Per the germline V gene, CDR1 is SEHNR and CDR2 is FQNEAQ (reference sequence). The ends were cut back, 8 bases at V and 2 bases at J, with 15 bases in the middle. The CDR3 sequence is 14 residues long. CDR3 in DNA: TGTGCCAGCGGCGAGCGAACAGCTAACACTGAAGCTTTCTTT. Translation gives CASGERTANTEAFF.

J is TRBJ2-5 and V is TRBV20-1, with D unresolved. Trimming removed 2 bases from V and 2 bases from J, with 9 bases in between. Germline V gives CDR1 DFQATT, CDR2 SNEGSKA (reference sequence). The CDR3 is 13 residues long. In DNA, the CDR3 is TGCAGTGCTAGACTAGTCTCTCAAGAGACCCAGTACTTC. It codes for CSARLVSQETQYF.

This clonotype was detected only a few times. The chain employs TRBV6-2 or TRBV6-3 and TRBJ1-1; no clear D. Germline V CDR1 and CDR2: MNHEY, SVGEGT. The V end was cut by 6 bases, the J end by 8 bases, with 16 bases between. This CDR3 has 13 residues. CDR3 in DNA: TGTGCCAGCAGACTTCCTTCAGGCAGAGAAGCTTTCTTT. Translating it yields CASRLPSGREAFF.

Regarding this clonotype: The CDR3 end shows no conserved phenylalanine or tryptophan, and so a read error is likely. This chain connects TRBV6-6 to TRBJ2-2; 8 bases agree with TRBD2. This CDR3 contains 16 residues. Germline CDR1 is MNHNY and CDR2 is SVGAGI (reference sequence). V gave up 8 bases and J gave up 4 bases; unmatched junction bases: 12. CDR3 amino acids: CASQLTSGGITGELFV. The CDR3 region has the DNA TGTGCCAGCCAGTTAACAAGCGGGGGTATCACCGGGGAGCTGTTTGTT.

The chain combines TRBV29-1 with TRBJ2-1; 11 nucleotides line up with TRBD1. This CDR3 is built from 17 residues. V was clipped by 6 bases and J by 6 bases; unmatched bases: 16. The germline gives CDR1 SQVTM, CDR2 ANQGSEA. The CDR3 coding sequence is TGCAGCGTCCGGGTGGCTTTCGGACAGGGGGCTTCCAATGAGCAGTTCTTC. Protein product: CSVRVAFGQGASNEQFF.

The chain recombines TRBV29-1 with TRBJ1-3; D call uncertain. The CDR3 contains 14 residues. Germline V gene sequence: CDR1 SQVTM, CDR2 ANQGSEA. V lost 6 bases and J 0 bases, leaving 12 bases between the germline ends. In DNA form, the CDR3 reads TGCAGCGTCGAACTCATAAGCTCTGGAAACACCATATATTTT. Its translation is CSVELISSGNTIYF.

The chain combines TRBV20-1 with TRBJ2-5; D uncertain. The CDR3 runs 15 residues. The V and J ends lost 2 bases and 1 base respectively, with 14 bases between them. CDR1 and CDR2 (germline): DFQATT, SNEGSKA (reference sequence). DNA of the CDR3: TGCAGTGCTAGACTTCCCGCAAAATCCCAAGAGACCCAGTACTTC. This translates into CSARLPAKSQETQYF.

This clonotype turned up a few times. The V and J genes are TRBV7-6 and TRBJ2-7, with D perhaps TRBD2 (6 bases). The CDR3 sequence is 12 residues long. CDR1 and CDR2 (germline): SGHVS, FNYEAQ. V was cut by 5 bases and J by 6 bases, with 11 bases left in between. As DNA, the CDR3 is TGTGCCAGCAGCACTAGCCAGGGCGAGCAGTACTTC. Translation gives CASSTSQGEQYF. Filled out from reference TRBV7-6 and TRBJ2-7, the complete variable domain reads GAGVSQSPRYKVTKRGQDVALRCDPISGHVSLYWYRQALGQGPEFLTYFNYEAQQDKSGLPNDRFSAERPEGSISTLTIQRTEQRDSAMYRCASSTSQGEQYFGPGTRLTVT.